The clone carrying this T cell receptor beta chain came up many times. Its antigen is undetermined. This record belongs to a study of blood T cells in healthy people across ages. Points from the study as a whole: Both higher diversity and more naive CD4+ cells marked long-lived donors when set against aged donors. Older age coincided with a roughly linear decline in TCR beta diversity per million T cells. Because sorting was not performed, PBMCs prevented conclusive naive versus antigen-experienced comparison.

Between the trimmed V and J ends, which lost 6 bases and 6 bases, there was a span of 11 bases. The CDR3 loop spans 12 amino acids. The second PCR ran about 6 to 12 cycles with a sample-barcoded 5' primer and J-beta primers. Each cDNA molecule, via a template-switch adaptor with 12 random nucleotides, was tagged. MiXCR, applied by TCRdb to the 5' RACE reads, yields one record per CDR3 protein. The sample has 850,000 to 950,000 distinct CDR3 sequences, 25% to 30% seen once. The rearrangement uses TRBV12-3 or TRBV12-4 and TRBJ1-2; D is possibly TRBD1 (5 bases). What was sequenced was blood. The receptor's source is a woman of 80 years or more in good health. This CDR3 is CASRDTGHGYTF. The CDR3 region has the DNA TGTGCCAGCAGAGACACGGGGCATGGCTACACCTTC.